The rows below give T cell receptor beta chains drawn from one sample of a study of Graves' ophthalmopathy and Graves' hyperthyroidism. TCRdb reanalysed the multiplex PCR reads using MiXCR and keeps one entry per CDR3 protein. Altogether 200,000 to 250,000 distinct CDR3 sequences are present, about a fifth being singletons, with the ten largest covering around 45%. The source material was peripheral blood. The origin of the receptors is a woman in her 50s with Graves' ophthalmopathy. The conserved cysteine and the conserved F or W are not part of the CDR3 here. D genes are given only for firm matches. The listing skips clone size in some rows; elsewhere it reads once, few, many or a size class.

TRBV24-1	TRBD1	many	ATSALDRVQETQY
TRBV4-2	NA	many	ASSQVITGELF
TRBV6-1	NA	NA	ASSEGWEFSPQETQY
TRBV20-1	NA	NA	SARVASVYEQY
TRBV7-8	NA	NA	ASSLAGAFETQY
TRBV29-1	NA	many	SVGSREWVNTEAF
TRBV5-1	NA	many	ASSFGLGWAF
TRBV18	NA	NA	ASSWDGSYEQY
TRBV7-8	TRBD2	many	ASSFDLAGGTYEQY
TRBV4-1	NA	NA	ASSQGQANYEQY
TRBV6-5	NA	many	ASSYSGPGNTIY
TRBV19	NA	many	ASSRAGEDSPLH
TRBV28	TRBD1	once	ASRPQGRNYGYT
TRBV27	TRBD1	many	ASSLDRGSYEQY
TRBV9	TRBD2	many	ASSPSGLGFSGELF
TRBV11-2	NA	NA	ASSLGSSYTEAF
TRBV10-1	NA	many	ASSEAHFQPQH
TRBV7-9	NA	few	ASSKERGFGYT
TRBV28	NA	NA	ASRIPGQKETQY
TRBV6-2/TRBV6-3	NA	medium-sized	ASINGERHAVDTQY
TRBV27	NA	NA	ASSSSRGELF
TRBV12-3/TRBV12-4	NA	once	ASSLRTRETQY
TRBV20-1	NA	NA	SARTPVGNTEAF
TRBV20-1	NA	many	SARGGVAYTEAF
TRBV25-1	NA	many	ASSDFGAYGYT
TRBV12-3/TRBV12-4	NA	many	ASSSYTGELF
TRBV18	TRBD1	many	ASSPPLWDRGPYEQY
TRBV6-1	NA	NA	ASSRPTWGTQLETQY
TRBV6-1	NA	NA	ASTEQGSHSPLH
TRBV28	NA	NA	ASSLGLGGPQETQY
TRBV12-3/TRBV12-4	NA	many	ASSLPGQGLETQY
TRBV27	TRBD1	many	ASSRQGENTEAF
TRBV7-9	TRBD1	many	ASSSQGQGVHEQY
TRBV12-5	NA	NA	ASGPLGNEQF
TRBV5-1	NA	once	ASSFSQNNYGYT
TRBV27	NA	NA	ASSLGTSNTGELF
TRBV6-2/TRBV6-3	TRBD1	NA	ASSYGTGKAF
TRBV6-5	NA	NA	ASSYRKETQY
TRBV30	NA	many	AWISLGAF
TRBV11-2	TRBD2	few	ASSLELAGGSTGELF
TRBV3-1	NA	few	ASSHKGPLGKNIQY
TRBV2	TRBD2	many	ASRAPGLGPKNIQY
TRBV19	NA	many	ASSIDGAYNSPLH
TRBV5-5	NA	NA	ASSRDLGELF
TRBV11-2	TRBD1	many	ASSLGGQVLAKNIQY
TRBV5-5	NA	NA	ASSSPYGTQY
TRBV24-1	TRBD1	many	ATSDRLGQTNTGELF
TRBV12-3/TRBV12-4	TRBD1	many	ASRGTGRPDTQY
TRBV5-5	NA	few	ASRRDSKGTGELF
TRBV7-9	TRBD1	many	ASSPSGQGVLGYT
TRBV6-2/TRBV6-3	NA	NA	ASRSRWVHNYGYT